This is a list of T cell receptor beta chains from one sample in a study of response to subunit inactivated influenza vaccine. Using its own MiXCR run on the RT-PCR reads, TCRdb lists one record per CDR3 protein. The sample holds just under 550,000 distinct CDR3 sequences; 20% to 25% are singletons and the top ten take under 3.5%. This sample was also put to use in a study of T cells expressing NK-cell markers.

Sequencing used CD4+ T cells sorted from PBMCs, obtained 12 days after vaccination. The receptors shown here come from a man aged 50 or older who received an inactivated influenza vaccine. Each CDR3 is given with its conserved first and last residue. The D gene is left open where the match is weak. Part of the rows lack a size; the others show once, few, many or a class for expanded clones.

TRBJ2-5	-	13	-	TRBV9	CASSVDPEETQYF	TGTGCCAGCAGCGTAGATCCCGAAGAGACCCAGTACTTC
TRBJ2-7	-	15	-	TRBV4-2	CASSQTADLTYEQYF	TGTGCCAGCAGCCAAACCGCGGACTTAACCTACGAGCAGTACTTC
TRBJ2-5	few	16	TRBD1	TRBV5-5	CASSLVGTGGMETQYF	TGTGCCAGCAGCTTGGTGGGGACAGGGGGCATGGAGACCCAGTACTTC
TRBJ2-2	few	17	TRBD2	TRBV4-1	CASSPFWRGGNTGELFF	TGCGCCAGCAGCCCCTTCTGGCGGGGGGGGAACACCGGGGAGCTGTTTTTT
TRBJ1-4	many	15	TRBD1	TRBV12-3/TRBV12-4	CASSPGTGINEKLFF	TGTGCCAGCAGCCCCGGGACAGGGATTAATGAAAAACTGTTTTTT
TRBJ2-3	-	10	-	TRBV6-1	CASFADTQYF	TGTGCCAGCTTCGCAGATACGCAGTATTTT
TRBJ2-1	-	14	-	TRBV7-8	CASSGVGQYNEQFF	TGTGCCAGCAGCGGAGTCGGACAGTACAATGAGCAGTTCTTC
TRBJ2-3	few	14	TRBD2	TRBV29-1	CSVALAGFTDTQYF	TGCAGCGTTGCACTAGCGGGCTTCACAGATACGCAGTATTTT
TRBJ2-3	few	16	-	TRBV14	CASSQEDGQLEDTQYF	TGTGCCAGCAGCCAAGAAGACGGCCAGCTTGAAGATACGCAGTATTTT
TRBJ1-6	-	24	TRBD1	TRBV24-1	CATSDSLRGPNPELENPRGSPLHF	TGTGCCACCAGTGATTCCCTCAGGGGGCCCAACCCAGAGTTGGAGAACCCCCGGGGTTCACCCCTCCACTTT
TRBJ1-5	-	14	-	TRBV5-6	CASSLARGGQPQHF	TGTGCCAGCAGCTTGGCCCGTGGGGGCCAGCCCCAGCATTTT
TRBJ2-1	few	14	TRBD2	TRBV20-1	CSAYSGRVVHEQFF	TGCAGTGCTTATAGCGGGAGGGTCGTACATGAGCAGTTCTTC
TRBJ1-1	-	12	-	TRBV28	CASSRRITEAFF	TGTGCCAGCAGCAGAAGGATCACTGAAGCTTTCTTT
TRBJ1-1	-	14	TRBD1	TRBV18	CASSSDRVVAEAFF	TGTGCCAGCTCATCGGACAGGGTGGTCGCTGAAGCTTTCTTT
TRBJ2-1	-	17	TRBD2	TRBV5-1	CASSLGGWLAGGNEQFF	TGCGCCAGCAGCTTGGGTGGTTGGCTAGCGGGGGGCAATGAGCAGTTCTTC